The T cell receptor beta chain described here comes from a study of human T cells and chemical hapten exposure. Study-level points and caveats: The study found expanded TCRs formed significantly more large CDR3 similarity clusters than controls. Sensitizing to DPC left TCRs with a frequency above 1 in 1000 unaltered.

In TCRdb, the RACE reads were re-called with MiXCR into one record per CDR3 protein. In the table there are around 380,000 distinct CDR3 sequences, 4.8% of which are singletons. V shed 7 bases and J shed 5 bases, with 22 bases lying between them. The CDR3 length is 16 residues. This clonotype has more than one count but fewer than ten. Its antigen is undetermined. Specified time point: patch test 1, 2 weeks after DPC sensitization. Treatment meaning: therapeutic diphenylcyclopropenone sensitization with weekly scalp DPC. Donors were 18 to 70-year-old alopecia patients suitable for DPC. This clonotype was obtained from a woman aged 50 to 60 with alopecia areata. Some clones in this sample may be carry-over from other donors' samples. Sample: whole blood, taken in connection with sensitization to the hapten diphenylcyclopropenone (DPC). V usage is TRBV12-3 or TRBV12-4 and J usage is TRBJ2-3; D may be TRBD1 (6 bases). This CDR3 is CASTDWGLHTGDTQYF. CDR3 in DNA: TGTGCCAGCACCGACTGGGGGCTGCACACGGGAGATACGCAGTATTTT.